One and the same sample provided the 18 T cell receptor beta chains below, sequenced in a study of T-cell reconstitution after alpha-beta-depleted transplantation in children. A library of TCRbeta sequences, prepared with unique molecular identifiers, was generated. TCRdb recomputed calls from the PCR reads with MiXCR, one row per CDR3 protein. The sample yields some 600,000 distinct CDR3 sequences, around 13% seen once. The sample here was PBMCs, mostly from graft donor cells, taken 360 days after TCRalphabeta/CD19-depleted stem cell transplant. The receptors were gathered from a male patient younger than 18 who had a stem cell transplant for acute myeloid leukemia, so the T cells may come from the graft donor.

The gene calls are TRBV20-1 and TRBJ1-1, with no clear D. The germline gives CDR1 DFQATT, CDR2 SNEGSKA (reference sequence). Trimming left V 3 bases short and J 6 bases short, with 17 bases between. The CDR3 runs 14 residues. This CDR3 is CSARKFRGAAEAFF. The CDR3 coding sequence is TGCAGTGCTAGGAAGTTTCGGGGAGCGGCTGAAGCTTTCTTT.

The chain recombines TRBV7-2 with TRBJ2-7; D is perhaps TRBD2 (6 bases). Germline CDR1 and CDR2: SGHTA and FQGNSA. V dropped 1 base and J dropped 2 bases, with 12 bases sitting between them. This CDR3 comprises 15 residues. In nucleotides, the CDR3 is TGTGCCAGCAGCTTAGGAGCGGGCCCTCCCTACGAGCAGTACTTC. Translation: CASSLGAGPPYEQYF.

This clonotype was seen a handful of times. This sequence joins TRBV15 and TRBJ2-7, with D perhaps TRBD2 (7 bases). The CDR3 consists of 15 residues. Between the trimmed V and J ends, which lost 7 bases and 4 bases, there was a span of 20 bases. CDR1 is LNHNV, CDR2 YYDKDF, per germline (reference sequence). The CDR3 bases are TGTGCCACCACGGAGGGGGGGGGGCCGTTATACGAGCAGTACTTC. It is translated as CATTEGGGPLYEQYF.

The genes are TRBV12-3 or TRBV12-4 and TRBJ2-7; 8 bases are a match to TRBD2. The V and J ends lost 3 bases and 9 bases, in that order; junction bases with no gene match: 10. CDR3 length: 14 amino acids. The CDR3 region has the DNA TGTGCCAGCAGTTTTAGCGGGGCCAGCAAGTGGCAGTACTTC. Its translation: CASSFSGASKWQYF.

There are many counts of this clonotype. The V and J genes are TRBV5-1 and TRBJ1-5, with a tentative D call TRBD1 (6 bases). V lost 0 bases to trimming and J lost 2 bases, with 12 bases between them. The germline V gene encodes CDR1 SGHRS and CDR2 YFSETQ. CDR3 size: 16 residues. DNA of the CDR3: TGCGCCAGCAGCTTGGATGGGGGGGGCGGCAATCAGCCCCAGCATTTT. Amino acid sequence: CASSLDGGGGNQPQHF.

This clonotype came up a few times. V is TRBV12-3 or TRBV12-4 and J is TRBJ1-4, with D perhaps TRBD1 (6 bases). Trimming took 5 bases from V and 3 from J, leaving 13 bases between them. There are 15 residues in the CDR3. The DNA of the CDR3 is TGTGCCAGCAGTCTAACAGGGAGGGCTAATGAAAAACTGTTTTTT. Protein product: CASSLTGRANEKLFF.

The rearrangement joins TRBV30 to TRBJ1-2; D might be TRBD1 (6 bases). This CDR3 comprises 13 residues. V lost 0 bases to trimming and J lost 3 bases, with 8 bases between them. Germline V CDR1 and CDR2: GTSNPN, SVGIG (reference sequence). CDR3 coding DNA: TGTGCCTGGAGTGTGGGGGCGGACTATGGCTACACCTTC. Amino acid sequence: CAWSVGADYGYTF.

This clonotype was picked up a small number of times. The V and J genes are TRBV18 and TRBJ2-3; D remains unclear. The CDR3 has 13 amino acids. Trimming shortened V by 2 bases and J by 3 bases, and 6 bases separated the two germline ends. Germline CDR1 KGHSH, CDR2 LQKENI. CDR3 DNA sequence: TGTGCCAGCTCACCATATATGACAGATACGCAGTATTTT. Protein sequence: CASSPYMTDTQYF.

This clonotype has only a few counts. The chain uses TRBV15 and TRBJ2-3; D gene uncertain. Germline CDR1 and CDR2: LNHNV and YYDKDF (reference sequence). CDR3 length: 13 amino acids. The germline V and J ends were trimmed by 0 bases and 2 bases, with 3 bases remaining between them. CDR3 sequence (DNA): TGTGCCACCAGCAGAGATAACACAGATACGCAGTATTTT. Its protein is CATSRDNTDTQYF.

The sample holds many counts of this clonotype. The rearrangement joins TRBV9 to TRBJ2-2; D is possibly TRBD2 (5 bases). The CDR3 totals 15 residues. Germline CDR1 and CDR2: SGDLS and YYNGEE. The germline V and J ends were trimmed by 0 bases and 1 base, with 7 bases remaining between them. This CDR3 is CASSVAGGNTGELFF. CDR3 sequence (DNA): TGTGCCAGCAGCGTAGCCGGAGGGAACACCGGGGAGCTGTTTTTT. The full variable domain, completed using reference TRBV9 and TRBJ2-2, is DSGVTQTPKHLITATGQRVTLRCSPRSGDLSVYWYQQSLDQGLQFLIQYYNGEERAKGNILERFSAQQFPDLHSELNLSSLELGDSALYFCASSVAGGNTGELFFGEGSRLTVL.

The chain has TRBV5-6 and TRBJ2-7; D is unresolved. Germline CDR1 SGHDT, CDR2 YYEEEE. The CDR3 has 12 residues. The V end lost 4 bases, the J end lost 4 bases, and 9 bases lay between the germline ends. CDR3 sequence (DNA): TGTGCCAGCAGCGGAAGCCTATACGAGCAGTACTTC. Protein sequence: CASSGSLYEQYF.

The chain employs TRBV20-1 and TRBJ2-5; no clear D. Germline V gene lookup returns CDR1 DFQATT and CDR2 SNEGSKA (reference sequence). V lost 1 base, J lost 5 bases, and 5 bases lay in between. CDR3 length: 11 residues. In DNA form, the CDR3 reads TGCAGTGCTAGAGGAGTGGAGACCCAGTACTTC. It codes for CSARGVETQYF.

This clonotype was counted a few times. The J gene is TRBJ2-7, the V gene TRBV6-2 or TRBV6-3; D is ambiguous. The length of the CDR3 is 12 residues. V gave up 6 bases and J gave up 7 bases, with 13 bases separating them. Germline CDR1 reads MNHEY; CDR2 reads SVGEGT. The chain's CDR3 is CASRRPRWEQYF. DNA for the CDR3: TGTGCCAGCAGACGACCCAGATGGGAGCAGTACTTC.

The chain couples TRBV19 to TRBJ2-7, with a weak D call TRBD1 (5 bases). Germline CDR1 and CDR2: LNHDA and SQIVND (reference sequence). This CDR3 is 14 amino acids long. The V gene lost 5 bases and the J gene lost 0 bases, with 11 bases spanning the gap. The CDR3 reads CASSAGLGSYEQYF. In DNA form, the CDR3 reads TGTGCCAGTAGTGCAGGGTTGGGCTCCTACGAGCAGTACTTC.

This clonotype showed up just a few times. The chain has TRBV5-1 and TRBJ2-6; tentative D call: TRBD2 (7 bases). Germline CDR1 is SGHRS and CDR2 is YFSETQ. V shed 4 bases and J shed 0 bases, with 11 bases lying between them. The CDR3 has 16 residues. The CDR3 DNA reads as TGCGCCAGCAGCACGGGGGGCAGCTCTGGGGCCAACGTCCTGACTTTC. As protein: CASSTGGSSGANVLTF.

This clonotype was detected a few times. The V gene is TRBV6-5, the J gene TRBJ2-7; 8 bases line up with TRBD1. CDR1 and CDR2 from the germline V gene are MNHEY and SVGAGI. V dropped 2 bases and J dropped 7; count of bases not matched to a gene: 7. The CDR3 loop spans 14 amino acids. In nucleotides, the CDR3 is TGTGCCAGCAGTTACCGGACAGGGCCGGGGGAGCAGTACTTC. Translated, it gives CASSYRTGPGEQYF.

This clonotype appeared a few times. This chain joins TRBV28 and TRBJ1-3, with 7 bases identical to TRBD1. CDR1 is MDHEN, CDR2 SYDVKM, per germline. This CDR3 is 18 amino acids long. Unmatched junction bases numbered 14, after V lost 6 bases and J lost 0 bases. The CDR3 DNA follows: TGTGCCAGCAGAAAGGACAGGTCCTTACACAGCTCTGGAAACACCATATATTTT. It is translated as CASRKDRSLHSSGNTIYF.

V is TRBV2 and J is TRBJ2-7; tentatively, D is TRBD2 (5 bases). The CDR3 loop spans 14 amino acids. Germline assignment: CDR1 SNHLY and CDR2 FYNNEI. Deletions cut 7 bases from V and 4 bases from J, with 17 bases between. CDR3 DNA sequence: TGTGCCAGCACCATGGACCGGGAATATTACGAGCAGTACTTC. Residues: CASTMDREYYEQYF.